These 4 T cell receptor beta chains were sequenced from one sample in a study of CD8+ T cells in alopecia areata. Extracted RNA was reverse transcribed, and the resulting cDNA served as sequencing template. Method: immunoSEQ multiplex PCR; TCRdb's copy keeps in-frame clones and lacks some. The sample consists of fewer than 250,000 clones, about three fifths of them appearing once. Treatment of the sample: oral pan-JAK inhibitor, 5-10 mg twice daily. The specimen comprised CD4+ T cells sorted from blood, sampled at week 49, from a patient treated with tofacitinib. The receptors derive from a human donor with alopecia areata.

This clone was detected only once. This chain uses TRBV5-1 with TRBJ1-4; TRBD1 aligns across 10 bases. This CDR3 has 15 residues. Germline CDR1 and CDR2: SGHRS and YFSETQ. V was pared by 3 bases and J by 4 bases, with 3 bases of the junction left unmatched. CDR3 bases: TGCGCCAGCAGCTCGACAGGGGGCCTTAATGAAAAACTGTTTTTT. This translates into CASSSTGGLNEKLFF.

The CDR3: CASSLGGQGARGAFF. In DNA form, the CDR3 reads TGTGCCAGCAGCTTAGGAGGCCAGGGGGCCCGAGGAGCTTTCTTT. The J gene is TRBJ1-1, the V gene TRBV7-8; 8 bases are a match to TRBD1. The CDR3 has 15 residues. Looked up from germline, CDR1 is SGHVS and CDR2 is FQNEAQ. The J segment lost 10 bases and the V segment lost 1 base, leaving 11 bases of the junction unmatched.

This clone has only one observation. The J gene is TRBJ2-6, the V gene TRBV5-6; D gene ambiguous. V lost 5 bases to trimming and J lost 0 bases, with 12 bases between them. The CDR3 has 16 residues. Germline CDR1 SGHDT, CDR2 YYEEEE. The CDR3 loop is CASSRSSLSGANVLTF. DNA for the CDR3: TGTGCCAGCAGTCGATCGAGCCTCTCTGGGGCCAACGTCCTGACTTTC.

The chain employs TRBV29-1 and TRBJ2-5; D might be TRBD1 (7 bases). CDR3 length: 13 residues. Trimming removed 6 bases at V and 5 bases at J, with 16 bases between. Germline loops: CDR1 SQVTM, CDR2 ANQGSEA. In DNA form, the CDR3 reads TGCAGCGTGGACAGGACAGGAGGGGAGACCCAGTACTTC. Translating gives CSVDRTGGETQYF. The variable domain in full, completed from reference TRBV29-1 and TRBJ2-5, reads SAVISQKPSRDICQRGTSLTIQCQVDSQVTMMFWYRQQPGQSLTLIATANQGSEATYESGFVIDKFPISRPNLTFSTLTVSNMSPEDSSIYLCSVDRTGGETQYFGPGTRLLVL.